The 23 T cell receptor beta chains given below trace back to one sample, sequenced in a study of blood T cells in healthy people across ages. Alongside a J-beta primer mix, a sample-barcoded 5' primer served in a second PCR lasting about 7 to 11 cycles. TCRdb ran MiXCR on the 5' RACE reads and lists one entry per CDR3 protein. The sample consists of 850,000 to 1,300,000 distinct CDR3 sequences, over 35% of them appearing once. The sequenced sample consisted of blood. The receptors shown here come from a woman in her sixties in good health.

The table lists this clonotype with many counts. This chain uses TRBV12-3 or TRBV12-4 with TRBJ1-1; 8 bases line up with TRBD1. The junction had 6 bases not matched to a gene; V was cut back by 3 bases and J by 0 bases. The CDR3 runs to 16 residues. The CDR3 here is CASSFAPGQVNTEAFF. DNA for the CDR3: TGTGCCAGCAGTTTCGCGCCGGGACAGGTGAACACTGAAGCTTTCTTT.

CDR3 DNA sequence: TGTGCCAGCAGCAAAGACCCACAGGGGGCCGCTGAAGCTTTCTTT. As protein: CASSKDPQGAAEAFF. The V call is TRBV21-1, the J call TRBJ1-1; TRBD1 reflects the table's D call only, with no check against the DNA. TRBV21-1 represents a pseudogene. This CDR3 has 15 residues.

This clonotype has just a few counts. The chain uses TRBV27 and TRBJ2-4, with D possibly matching TRBD1 (6 bases). The CDR3 covers 15 residues. CDR1 and CDR2 (germline): MNHEY, SMNVEV (reference sequence). The V end was cut by 0 bases, the J end by 5 bases, with 11 bases between. The DNA for the CDR3 is TGTGCCAGCAGTTTATCCACAGGGCCCCAAAACATTCAGTACTTC. Its translation: CASSLSTGPQNIQYF.

As for this clonotype: The junction differs from germline at one of its ends, possibly a read error. This chain links TRBV10-3 with TRBJ2-7; D unclear. CDR3 length equals 16 residues. Germline CDR1 ENHRY, CDR2 SYGVKD. The CDR3 region is CAISESEAGSLYEQYF. The CDR3 coding sequence is TGTGCCATCAGTGAATCCGAGGCCGGGTCGTTGTACGAGCAGTATTTC.

The rearrangement uses TRBV7-9 and TRBJ2-1; TRBD2 matches 10 bases. CDR1 is SEHNR and CDR2 is FQNEAQ in the germline V gene (reference sequence). The V and J ends lost 3 bases and 5 bases, in that order; junction bases with no gene match: 4. The CDR3 covers 15 residues. In nucleotides, the CDR3 is TGTGCCAGCAGCTTTAGCGGGGGGATCCACAATGAGCAGTTCTTC. Amino acids: CASSFSGGIHNEQFF. Full variable domain (remainder filled in from reference TRBV7-9 and TRBJ2-1): DTGVSQNPRHKITKRGQNVTFRCDPISEHNRLYWYRQTLGQGPEFLTYFQNEAQLEKSRLLSDRFSAERPKGSFSTLEIQRTEQGDSAMYLCASSFSGGIHNEQFFGPGTRLTVL.

In regard to this clonotype: This may be a read error: a much more frequent sequence differs by one nucleotide. V and J are TRBV7-2 and TRBJ2-7; 7 bases are a match to TRBD1. The germline V gene encodes CDR1 SGHTA and CDR2 FQGNSA. The CDR3 sequence is 14 residues long. CDR3 DNA sequence: TGTGCCAGCAGCACCCGACAGGGAACCTACGCGCAGTACTTC. Translated: CASSTRQGTYAQYF.

The rearrangement uses TRBV27 and TRBJ1-1; 7 bases are shared with TRBD1. The J segment lost 4 bases and the V segment lost 0 bases, leaving 8 bases of the junction unmatched. This CDR3 region has 16 residues. Looked up from germline, CDR1 is MNHEY and CDR2 is SMNVEV (reference sequence). This CDR3 reads CASSLSPTGTVTEAFF. The CDR3 bases are TGTGCCAGCAGTTTATCCCCGACAGGGACGGTCACTGAAGCTTTCTTT.

The V call is TRBV9, the J call TRBJ1-2; D uncertain. V gave up 0 bases and J gave up 0 bases, with 12 bases separating them. Germline lookup yields CDR1 SGDLS and CDR2 YYNGEE. The CDR3 runs 16 residues. The CDR3 protein is CASSVGAGRANYGYTF. DNA of the CDR3: TGTGCCAGCAGCGTAGGGGCAGGACGAGCTAACTATGGCTACACCTTC.

This sequence joins TRBV5-1 and TRBJ1-4, with unresolved D. V lost 4 bases, J lost 4 bases, and 14 bases lay in between. Germline V gene sequence: CDR1 SGHRS, CDR2 YFSETQ. The CDR3 consists of 15 residues. The CDR3 reads CASSGGSTGNEKLFF. The CDR3 DNA sequence: TGCGCCAGCAGCGGTGGGAGCACGGGTAATGAAAAACTGTTTTTT.

The chain combines TRBV9 with TRBJ2-3; 10 bases align to TRBD2. Unmatched junction bases numbered 13, after V lost 2 bases and J lost 4 bases. This CDR3 has 18 amino acids. The V gene's germline CDR1 is SGDLS and CDR2 YYNGEE. Here the CDR3 reads CASSVLSRLAGSSDTQYF. The CDR3 DNA sequence: TGTGCCAGCAGCGTCCTCAGTAGACTAGCGGGTAGCTCAGATACGCAGTATTTT.

This chain uses TRBV4-1 with TRBJ2-3, with D unresolved. CDR1 is MGHRA and CDR2 is YSYEKL in the germline V gene. Trimming removed 3 bases from V and 0 bases from J, with 10 bases in between. The CDR3 is made up of 15 amino acids. The CDR3 region has the DNA TGCGCCAGCAGCCAGCCAACGGTTAGCACAGATACGCAGTATTTT. As protein: CASSQPTVSTDTQYF.

This clonotype has a handful of counts. The rearrangement links TRBV7-2 to TRBJ2-1; no firm D call. Per the germline V gene, CDR1 is SGHTA and CDR2 is FQGNSA. The length of the CDR3 is 15 residues. V was trimmed by 6 bases and J by 4 bases, leaving 16 bases between them. The CDR3 sequence: CASRRPGPLYNEQFF. Written as DNA, the CDR3 is TGTGCCAGCAGACGGCCCGGGCCGCTATACAATGAGCAGTTCTTC.

Here the CDR3 reads CASSLEGGGSELNIQYF. DNA for the CDR3: TGTGCCAGCAGCTTGGAGGGAGGGGGTAGCGAACTAAACATTCAGTACTTC. This chain connects TRBV7-8 to TRBJ2-4, with D possibly TRBD2 on 7 matching bases. CDR1 is SGHVS and CDR2 is FQNEAQ in the germline V gene. V lost 3 bases, J lost 6 bases, and 21 bases lay in between. This CDR3 comprises 17 residues.

This chain links TRBV24-1 with TRBJ2-1; the match to TRBD2 covers 8 bases. Trimming cost V 1 base and J 4 bases; bases outside gene matches: 5. CDR3 length: 16 amino acids. The germline gives CDR1 KGHDR, CDR2 SFDVKD. For the CDR3, the DNA is TGTGCCACCAGTGATTTCTCTAGCGGGCGGTACAATGAGCAGTTCTTC. It translates to CATSDFSSGRYNEQFF.

A few counts support this clonotype. V and J are TRBV7-3 and TRBJ2-5; 11 bases match TRBD2. With 5 bases clipped from V and 5 bases from J, the junction kept 7 bases outside the gene matches. There are 15 residues in the CDR3. Germline V gene data show CDR1 as SGHTA and CDR2 as FQGTGA. The CDR3 sequence: CASSQTSGIMETQYF. The CDR3 DNA reads as TGTGCCAGCAGCCAGACTAGCGGGATTATGGAGACCCAGTACTTC.

The chain recombines TRBV4-2 with TRBJ2-4; the D gene is possibly TRBD2 (5 bases). V lost 0 bases and J lost 0, with 12 bases in between. Germline CDR1 is LGHNA and CDR2 is YNFKEQ. CDR3 length equals 17 residues. CDR3 nucleotides: TGTGCCAGCAGCCAAGATGGTGGGAGTGGAGCCAAAAACATTCAGTACTTC. Translated, it gives CASSQDGGSGAKNIQYF.

About this clonotype: A much more abundant neighbour one base away suggests this may be a read error. This rearrangement joins TRBV29-1 to TRBJ2-7; TRBD1 matches at 8 bases. The CDR3 covers 12 residues. Trimming removed 7 bases from V and 6 bases from J; junction bases left unmatched: 8. The germline CDR1 and CDR2 sequences are SQVTM and ANQGSEA. Written as DNA, the CDR3 is TGCAGCGCGGGGACAGGAGTATGCGAGCAGTACTTC. Translated: CSAGTGVCEQYF.

The rearrangement joins TRBV6-5 to TRBJ2-7, with 9 bases aligning to TRBD2. The CDR3 is 19 residues long. Germline CDR1 and CDR2: MNHEY and SVGAGI. Trimming at V came to 1 base and at J to 4 bases, leaving 17 bases not matched to a gene. As DNA, the CDR3 is TGTGCCAGCAGTTACTTGTACGACCCTTTAGCGGGAGTGCGGTACGAGCAGTACTTC. It encodes CASSYLYDPLAGVRYEQYF.

The chain recombines TRBV28 with TRBJ1-6, with a tentative D call TRBD1 (5 bases). Germline V lookup: CDR1 MDHEN, CDR2 SYDVKM. This CDR3 comprises 15 residues. Trimming took 5 bases from V and 5 from J, leaving 13 bases between them. DNA for the CDR3: TGTGCCAGCAGTCCACGGACATTCGATAATTCACCCCTCCACTTT. Translated, it gives CASSPRTFDNSPLHF.

This clonotype turned up a few times. V usage is TRBV6-5 and J usage is TRBJ2-3; a possible D gene is TRBD1 (6 bases). Germline CDR1 reads MNHEY; CDR2 reads SVGAGI. CDR3 length: 15 residues. With 1 base removed from V and 3 bases from J, the gap between germline ends came to 11 bases. The CDR3 region is CASSYLQGRTDTQYF. DNA for the CDR3: TGTGCCAGCAGTTACTTACAGGGACGGACAGATACGCAGTATTTT.

The chain recombines TRBV7-2 with TRBJ2-7, with TRBD2 as a possible D gene (6 bases). V lost 1 base and J 3 bases, leaving 13 bases between the germline ends. Germline CDR1 is SGHTA and CDR2 is FQGNSA. The CDR3 loop spans 15 amino acids. The CDR3 reads CASSLGVAALYEQYF. The CDR3 DNA follows: TGTGCCAGCAGCTTAGGAGTAGCGGCTCTCTACGAGCAGTACTTC.

Comment on this clonotype: The junction differs from germline at one of its ends, possibly a read error. This rearrangement joins TRBV2 to TRBJ2-3; D not resolved. The CDR3 extends over 13 amino acids. Germline CDR1 and CDR2: SNHLY and FYNNEI. In DNA form, the CDR3 reads TGTGCCAGCAGTGAAGAAGCCACAGATACGCCGTATTTT. This translates into CASSEEATDTPYF.

This chain uses TRBV6-9 with TRBJ2-5; 13 bases fit TRBD2. The end of the DNA fits TRBJ2-7 better, so the J call may be wrong. CDR1 and CDR2 (germline): MNHGY, SVAAGI. CDR3 size: 14 residues. The CDR3 sequence: CANLPGTSGDEQYF. The CDR3 DNA follows: TGTGCCAACCTTCCCGGGACTAGCGGGGACGAGCAGTACTTC.